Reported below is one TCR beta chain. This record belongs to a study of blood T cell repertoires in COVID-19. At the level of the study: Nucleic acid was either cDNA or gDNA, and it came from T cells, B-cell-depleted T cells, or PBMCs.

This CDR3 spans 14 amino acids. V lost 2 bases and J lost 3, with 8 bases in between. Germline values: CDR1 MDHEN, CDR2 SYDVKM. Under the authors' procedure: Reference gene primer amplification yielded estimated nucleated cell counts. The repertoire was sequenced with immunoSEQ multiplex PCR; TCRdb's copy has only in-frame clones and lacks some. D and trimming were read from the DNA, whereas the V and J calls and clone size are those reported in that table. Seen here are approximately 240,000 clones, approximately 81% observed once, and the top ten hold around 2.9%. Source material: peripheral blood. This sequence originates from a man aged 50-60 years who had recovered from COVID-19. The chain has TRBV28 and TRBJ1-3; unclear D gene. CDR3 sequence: CASSLSGYGNTIYF. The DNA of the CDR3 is TGTGCCAGCAGTTTAAGCGGGTATGGAAACACCATATATTTT.